Listed below are T cell receptor beta chains from one sample, sequenced in a study of blood T cells in healthy people across ages. MiXCR, applied by TCRdb to the 5' RACE reads, yields one record per CDR3 protein. Seen here are roughly 680,000 distinct CDR3 sequences, more than 45% observed once, and the top ten hold approximately 15%. Source material: blood. These receptors were collected from a woman of 80 years or more in good health. The CDR3 runs from the conserved cysteine through the conserved F or W. A D gene is named only where the DNA matches it firmly. For some rows the clone size is stated as once, few or many, or as a class when expanded; others skip it.

D gene	CDR3 length	V gene	clone size	J gene	CDR3 protein	CDR3 DNA
TRBD1	15	TRBV20-1	many	TRBJ1-4	CSAPPATGGSEKLFF	TGCAGTGCACCTCCCGCGACAGGGGGAAGTGAAAAACTGTTTTTT
-	15	TRBV9	-	TRBJ2-7	CASSVDGSETYEQYF	TGTGCCAGCAGCGTAGACGGAAGCGAAACCTACGAGCAGTACTTC
-	15	TRBV7-8	-	TRBJ2-5	CASSLVGVQLETQYF	TGTGCCAGCAGCTTAGTAGGAGTTCAACTGGAGACCCAGTACTTC
-	9	TRBV27	-	TRBJ2-3	CASRDTQYF	TGTGCCAGCAGGGATACGCAGTATTTT
-	13	TRBV5-1	many	TRBJ2-3	CASHGRITDTQYF	TGCGCCAGCCATGGACGGATCACAGATACGCAGTATTTT
-	11	TRBV20-1	many	TRBJ1-2	CSARQGYGYTF	TGCAGTGCTAGACAGGGGTATGGCTACACCTTC
-	16	TRBV9	-	TRBJ2-1	CASSAPPGGARNEQFF	TGTGCCAGCAGCGCCCCCCCCGGCGGGGCTCGAAATGAGCAGTTCTTC
-	13	TRBV7-9	-	TRBJ1-2	CASSLEGVVGYTF	TGTGCCAGCAGCTTAGAGGGGGTTGTGGGCTACACCTTC
-	14	TRBV27	-	TRBJ1-6	CASSPTRGNSPLHF	TGTGCCAGCAGTCCGACGAGGGGTAATTCACCCCTCCACTTT
-	11	TRBV25-1	few	TRBJ1-1	CSTAANTEAFF	TGTTCCACTGCCGCGAACACTGAAGCTTTCTTT
TRBD2	12	TRBV29-1	many	TRBJ2-5	CSCTSGQETQYF	TGCAGTTGTACTAGCGGGCAAGAGACCCAGTACTTC
TRBD2	16	TRBV7-3	-	TRBJ2-1	CASSLEPAGGRGEQFF	TGTGCCAGCAGCTTAGAGCCAGCGGGAGGGCGAGGGGAGCAGTTCTTC
-	14	TRBV5-6	-	TRBJ2-2	CASSLRPDTGELFF	TGTGCCAGCAGCTTACGTCCCGACACCGGGGAGCTGTTTTTT
-	14	TRBV24-1	-	TRBJ2-2	CATSEEPNTGELFF	TGTGCCACCAGTGAAGAACCCAACACCGGGGAGCTGTTTTTT
-	13	TRBV6-6	-	TRBJ2-1	CAGRREVYNERFF	TGTGCCGGCCGACGAGAAGTCTACAATGAGCGGTTCTTC
-	14	TRBV29-1	-	TRBJ2-1	CSVLTTYSYNEQFF	TGCAGCGTTTTGACTACCTACTCCTACAATGAGCAGTTCTTC
TRBD2	14	TRBV20-1	many	TRBJ2-7	CSAGGGTRVYEQYF	TGCAGTGCTGGGGGGGGGACTCGGGTTTACGAGCAGTACTTC
TRBD2	17	TRBV11-2	-	TRBJ2-3	CASSLDLAGGFTDTQYF	TGTGCCAGCAGCTTAGATCTAGCGGGGGGGTTCACAGATACGCAGTATTTT
TRBD2	15	TRBV7-2	once	TRBJ2-3	CASSLEAGTTDTQYF	TGTGCCAGCAGCTTAGAAGCGGGGACCACAGATACGCAGTATTTT
-	10	TRBV29-1	-	TRBJ2-7	CSRYHYEQYF	TGCAGCCGTTATCACTACGAGCAGTACTTC
TRBD1	14	TRBV29-1	many	TRBJ1-1	CSAIKTGTNTEAFF	TGCAGCGCCATCAAGACAGGGACGAACACTGAAGCTTTCTTT
-	13	TRBV25-1	many	TRBJ2-4	CASMGTSKNIQYF	TGTGCCAGCATGGGGACGTCCAAAAACATTCAGTACTTC
TRBD2	16	TRBV7-2	-	TRBJ2-1	CASSSGVLAGGTSEFF	TGTGCCAGCAGCTCTGGGGTCCTAGCGGGGGGGACCTCGGAGTTCTTC